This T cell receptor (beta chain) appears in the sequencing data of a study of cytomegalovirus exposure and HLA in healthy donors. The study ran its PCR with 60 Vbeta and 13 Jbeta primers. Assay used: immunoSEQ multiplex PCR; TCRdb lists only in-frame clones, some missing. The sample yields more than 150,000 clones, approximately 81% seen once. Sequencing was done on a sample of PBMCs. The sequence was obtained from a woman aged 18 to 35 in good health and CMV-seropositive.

The CDR3 nucleotides are TGTGCCAGCAGTACAACCCCGGGACAGATTTACAATGAGCAGTTCTTC. Translated: CASSTTPGQIYNEQFF. The rearrangement links TRBV27 to TRBJ2-1; TRBD1 agrees at 7 bases. The germline V gene encodes CDR1 MNHEY and CDR2 SMNVEV (reference sequence). Unmatched junction bases numbered 11, after V lost 5 bases and J lost 4 bases. The CDR3 is made up of 16 amino acids.